The next 5 T cell receptor beta chains were all read from a single sample in a study of blood T cell repertoires in COVID-19. Only in-frame clones appear in the TCRdb table, and some are missing; sequencing was by immunoSEQ multiplex PCR. The data hold about 250,000 clones, with approximately 85% observed a single time. Sequencing was done on a sample of PBMCs or T cells enriched from blood (not recorded which). The source is a woman aged 45 to 65 who had been exposed to COVID-19.

This chain connects TRBV6-4 to TRBJ2-3; 11 bases map to TRBD2. The germline CDR1 and CDR2 sequences are MRHNA and SNTAGT. The length of the CDR3 is 18 residues. After removal of 0 bases from V and 4 bases from J, the junction contained 9 bases not matched to a gene. DNA for the CDR3: TGTGCCAGCAGTGACTCGGCCGGTAGCGGGGGGGCCGCAGATACGCAGTATTTT. The encoded protein is CASSDSAGSGGAADTQYF.

The CDR3 region has the DNA TGCGCCAGCAGCTTATTACCAGGGGAAGGGACTGGAAACACCATATATTTT. Encoded protein: CASSLLPGEGTGNTIYF. The chain uses TRBV5-1 and TRBJ1-3, with a possible D match to TRBD1 (6 bases). The V and J ends lost 2 bases and 2 bases respectively, with 17 bases between them. Germline CDR1 SGHRS, CDR2 YFSETQ. This CDR3 is built from 17 residues.

CDR3 protein: CASSLDRGPPYEQYF. The CDR3 coding sequence is TGCGCCAGCAGCTTGGACAGGGGTCCCCCCTACGAGCAGTACTTC. V is TRBV5-1 and J is TRBJ2-7; the match to TRBD1 covers 7 bases. The length of the CDR3 is 15 residues. Unmatched junction bases numbered 5, after V lost 0 bases and J lost 2 bases. The V gene's germline CDR1 is SGHRS and CDR2 YFSETQ.

The CDR3, as DNA: TGTGCCAGCAGCTTAGCCCATCGAGACAGGGGCCTATATCAGCCCCAGCATTTT. Translating gives CASSLAHRDRGLYQPQHF. The chain links TRBV7-8 to TRBJ1-5; TRBD1 matches 8 bases. Losses at the gene ends were 0 bases for V and 5 bases for J; bases not matched to a gene: 12. The CDR3 loop spans 18 amino acids. CDR1 and CDR2 from the germline V gene are SGHVS and FQNEAQ.

The chain uses TRBV27 and TRBJ2-7, with D maybe TRBD1 (8 bases). CDR3 length: 13 residues. Germline values: CDR1 MNHEY, CDR2 SMNVEV (reference sequence). Trimming stripped 6 bases from V and 3 bases from J, with 12 bases between. The CDR3 DNA sequence: TGTGCCAGCAGAAACAGGGGGGGCTACGAGCAGTACTTC. Translating gives CASRNRGGYEQYF.